Reported below is one TCR beta chain. Its specificity is not known. The sequencing template was cDNA reverse transcribed from extracted RNA. Libraries were prepared by immunoSEQ multiplex PCR; TCRdb keeps only in-frame clonotypes and omits some of them. The sample carries 150,000 to 200,000 clones, 59% recorded once. This specimen belongs to a study of CD8+ T cells in alopecia areata. Study information: Those treated were given oral tofacitinib at 5 to 10 mg twice daily. Tofacitinib dosing lasted 6 to 18 months, which was then followed by 6 months off drug.

Study-level findings and limits: Resident alphabeta T-cell populations of normal skin are likewise subject to sequencing in scalp samples. Clonality was higher in lesional than normal scalp, especially in alopecia totalis/universalis.

This receptor was identified in a human donor with alopecia areata. The source was CD4+ T cells sorted from blood, collected at week 0.

CDR3 protein: CASSPPTSLGSPLHF. The CDR3, as DNA: TGTGCCAGCAGTCCCCCAACATCGTTAGGTTCACCCCTCCACTTT. V gene TRBV27 combines with J gene TRBJ1-6; no clear D gene. CDR3 size: 15 residues. Germline lookup yields CDR1 MNHEY and CDR2 SMNVEV (reference sequence). V was cut by 5 bases and J by 9 bases, with 17 bases left in between.